This T cell receptor (beta chain) was recovered during a study of T cell responses to AZD1222 COVID-19 vaccine (dated by TCRdb to the early 2020s). In the study overall: AZD1222 recipients with second doses at about 4 weeks or about 12 weeks were pooled, because spike-specific TCR depth and breadth did not differ between schedules. A total of 240 or so trial participants underwent TCR sequencing, of whom 207 had received two doses of AZD1222 and around 25 had received two doses of the MenACWY control vaccine. Trial participants were enrolled into age subgroups of 18-55, 56-69 and 70-plus years, which contained about 150, 28 and 57 TCR-sequenced participants, respectively.

Beyond this particular receptor, the publication reports: Most participants were white British and females outnumbered males, and the authors suggested that clonal diversity may have been underestimated. Because no day 14 peak-response samples were available, the repertoires could be characterized only after the peak T cell response. The 56-69-year group was small, and its depth increase did not reach significance, likely because of low power. Vaccine-associated CD4 TCRs spanned the whole spike protein, with dominant responses in regions 160-218 and 743-854. Only a handful of AZD1222 recipients were SARS-CoV-2 seropositive at baseline, limiting conclusions about previously exposed vaccinees. Nearly half of unique spike-specific TCRs reportedly recognized epitopes outside regions mutated in the B.1.351 and B.1.1.7 variants. After two AZD1222 doses, spike-specific TCR breadth and depth were significantly higher than at day 0 and than in MenACWY recipients.

The CDR3 regions of human TCRbeta chains were analyzed by immunosequencing. The study's own analysis went as follows. TCRs in the repertoires were matched against a reference library of SARS-CoV-2-specific TCRs that had been generated with the MIRA antigen-specificity platform. Breadth was defined as the fraction of unique TCRs that were SARS-CoV-2-associated. Depth was defined as the fraction of total T cells that were SARS-CoV-2-associated. Using the MIRA data, every spike-specific TCR was mapped to the spike region that the TCR reacted to and assigned to either a CD4 or a CD8 class. Log10-transformed breadth and depth values were compared by one-way ANOVA with Sidak's multiple comparisons tests. The source is immuneACCESS, and TCRdb retained only in-frame sequences with V and J called. Part of the clones is not carried over; for the studies checked, unresolved V genes explain less than half of this, and the remainder is unexplained. V and J calls and clone size are given by that table; D and trimming were obtained from the DNA. The sample yields approximately 120,000 clones; 90% were counted once. Approximately 7.9% of the sample rests with the top ten.

The germline V gene (reference sequence) supplies CDR1 MNHEY and CDR2 SMNVEV. After removal of 5 bases from V and 5 bases from J, the junction retains 13 bases not matched to a gene. The CDR3 runs 16 residues from the cysteine to the phenylalanine. Here the CDR3 DNA is all that survives: 48 bases in frame from base 1. Turning to this clone: Its antigen remains undetermined. No quality values exist for individual bases; no much larger clone is one base distant.

Taken with the paper, the label for time point translates to: baseline before first vaccination. The vaccinee samples were drawn from two UK trials, COV001 and COV002, one of which was a single-blind randomized controlled phase 2/3 trial testing AZD1222 (ChAdOx1 nCoV-19) in healthy adults. For TCRbeta chain sequencing, PBMC samples were collected from trial participants at day 0 and at day 28 after the second dose. This TCR derives from an adult in good health. The chain employs TRBV27 and TRBJ2-3, and TRBD2 aligns with 7 junction nucleotides. The sample here was peripheral blood, taken on day 0 of AZD1222 vaccination. At the DNA level, the sequence is TGTGCCAGCAGTAATAGGCCGGTAGGGAGGGGAGATACGCAGTATTTT. It is translated as CASSNRPVGRGDTQYF.